This passage covers 24 T cell receptor beta chains from one sample sequenced in a study of cytomegalovirus exposure and HLA in healthy donors. PCR used 60 Vbeta primers and 13 Jbeta primers. TCRdb keeps only in-frame clones here, not all; method: immunoSEQ multiplex PCR. This sample lists under 200,000 clones; its ten largest clones have around 6%. Sequenced material: PBMCs. The receptors come from a man aged 25 to 40 in good health and CMV-seronegative.

V usage is TRBV6-4 and J usage is TRBJ2-7; 8 nucleotides line up with TRBD2. The CDR3 length is 16 residues. Germline V CDR1 and CDR2: MRHNA, SNTAGT. V gave up 10 bases and J gave up 0 bases; unmatched junction bases: 14. Here the CDR3 reads CANDPSCGRSSYEQYF. The CDR3 DNA reads TGTGCCAACGACCCATCGTGCGGGAGGAGCTCCTACGAGCAGTACTTC.

This chain links TRBV28 with TRBJ1-1; 7 nucleotides line up with TRBD1. The V segment lost 4 bases and the J segment 5 bases; nucleotides outside the gene matches: 10. The germline V gene has CDR1 MDHEN and CDR2 SYDVKM. There are 15 residues in the CDR3. This chain's CDR3 is CASSSGGTLLTEAFF. CDR3 in DNA: TGTGCCAGCAGTTCAGGGGGGACCTTGCTGACTGAAGCTTTCTTT.

The rearrangement uses TRBV5-1 and TRBJ2-5; the D gene is possibly TRBD2 (7 bases). Trimming took off 2 bases at V and 5 bases at J, with 13 bases between the two ends. Germline CDR1 reads SGHRS; CDR2 reads YFSETQ. There are 14 residues in the CDR3. The CDR3 bases are TGCGCCAGCAGCTTAGGGGGGGAGTGGGAGACCCAGTACTTC. This sequence encodes CASSLGGEWETQYF.

This chain connects TRBV12-5 to TRBJ2-7, with D tentatively TRBD1 (6 bases). Trimming took 5 bases from V and 1 from J, leaving 15 bases between them. The CDR3 length is 15 residues. Germline V gene data show CDR1 as LGHNT and CDR2 as FRNRAP. The CDR3 DNA sequence: TGTGCTAGTGGTGAGACAGGAAAAAATTCCTACGAGCAGTACTTC. It translates to CASGETGKNSYEQYF.

The chain combines TRBV9 with TRBJ1-2, with 11 bases lining up with TRBD1. Per germline, CDR1 SGDLS and CDR2 YYNGEE. Germline trimming cut 4 bases from V and 7 bases from J; bases unmatched to any gene: 6. The CDR3 runs 14 residues. The chain's CDR3 is CASSRGQGARGYTF. The CDR3 DNA follows: TGTGCCAGCAGCCGCGGACAGGGGGCGCGTGGCTACACCTTC.

The chain is built from TRBV30 and TRBJ2-1; D is possibly TRBD1 (6 bases). The CDR3 sequence is 11 residues long. CDR1 is GTSNPN and CDR2 is SVGIG in the germline V gene (reference sequence). The germline V and J ends were trimmed by 0 bases and 14 bases, with 11 bases remaining between them. CDR3 loop: CAWSVGGYEFF. CDR3 DNA sequence: TGTGCCTGGAGTGTTGGGGGCTACGAGTTCTTC.

The chain combines TRBV7-2 with TRBJ2-7, with 7 bases that match TRBD1. Germline V CDR1 and CDR2: SGHTA, FQGNSA. After removal of 5 bases from V and 1 base from J, the junction contained 11 bases not matched to a gene. This CDR3 spans 16 amino acids. In DNA form, the CDR3 reads TGTGCCAGCAGCGAGACCGGGACAGTGGAATCCTACGAGCAGTACTTC. Translating gives CASSETGTVESYEQYF.

This rearrangement joins TRBV5-6 to TRBJ1-2; 9 bases are a match to TRBD1. V gave up 4 bases and J gave up 4 bases; unmatched junction bases: 5. The CDR3 is 14 residues long. CDR1 and CDR2 from the germline V gene are SGHDT and YYEEEE. CDR3 protein: CASSPGQGGYGYTF. The CDR3 nucleotides are TGTGCCAGCAGCCCGGGACAGGGCGGCTATGGCTACACCTTC.

J is TRBJ2-5 and V is TRBV10-3, with 9 bases fitting TRBD2. Per the germline V gene, CDR1 is ENHRY and CDR2 is SYGVKD. Trimming removed 7 bases from V and 4 bases from J; junction bases left unmatched: 1. This CDR3 comprises 12 residues. CDR3 loop: CAIKTSGETQYF. DNA for the CDR3: TGTGCCATCAAGACTAGCGGAGAGACCCAGTACTTC.

The chain is built from TRBV2 and TRBJ2-4; possible D gene TRBD1, 6 bases. V was trimmed by 11 bases and J by 6 bases, leaving 26 bases between them. The CDR3 consists of 16 residues. Germline CDR1 and CDR2: SNHLY and FYNNEI. The CDR3 here is CALGQGPIPSRNIQYF. The CDR3 DNA reads as TGTGCCCTGGGGCAGGGGCCGATACCAAGTAGAAACATTCAGTACTTC.

V is TRBV19 and J is TRBJ1-5, with D possibly matching TRBD1 (5 bases). There are 16 residues in the CDR3. CDR1 and CDR2 from the germline V gene are LNHDA and SQIVND (reference sequence). Trimming pared 6 bases from V and 2 bases from J, leaving 17 bases between. In DNA, the CDR3 is TGTGCCAGTAGGGTAGTTTCGGGAGGGGGCAATCAGCCCCAGCATTTT. Protein: CASRVVSGGGNQPQHF. The whole variable domain, remainder taken from reference TRBV19 and TRBJ1-5, is DGGITQSPKYLFRKEGQNVTLSCEQNLNHDAMYWYRQDPGQGLRLIYYSQIVNDFQKGDIAEGYSVSREKKESFPLTVTSAQKNPTAFYLCASRVVSGGGNQPQHFGDGTRLSIL.

The gene calls are TRBV4-3 and TRBJ1-3; no definite D call. Germline V CDR1 and CDR2: LGHNA, YSLEER. The V end was cut by 0 bases, the J end by 0 bases, with 9 bases between. The CDR3 length is 16 residues. The CDR3 loop reads CASSQEAVLSGNTIYF. CDR3 nucleotide sequence: TGCGCCAGCAGCCAAGAGGCAGTCCTCTCTGGAAACACCATATATTTT.

The V call is TRBV28, the J call TRBJ1-5; TRBD1 matches at 8 bases. This CDR3 spans 14 amino acids. Trimming removed 6 bases from V and 5 bases from J; junction bases left unmatched: 6. The V gene's germline CDR1 is MDHEN and CDR2 SYDVKM. CDR3 sequence reads: CASRRTGSDQPQHF. CDR3 nucleotide sequence: TGTGCCAGCAGACGGACAGGGTCCGATCAGCCCCAGCATTTT.

The chain couples TRBV7-9 to TRBJ2-7; D is possibly TRBD2 (5 bases). CDR1 SEHNR and CDR2 FQNEAQ come from the germline V gene (reference sequence). The CDR3 sequence is 14 residues long. V lost 3 bases, J lost 3 bases, and 12 bases lay in between. CDR3 in DNA: TGTGCCAGCAGCTTTTTTACTAGGGACTACGAGCAGTACTTC. It specifies CASSFFTRDYEQYF.

This sequence joins TRBV5-1 and TRBJ2-3, with 9 bases identical to TRBD2. This CDR3 is built from 15 residues. Germline CDR1 SGHRS, CDR2 YFSETQ. With 7 bases clipped from V and 0 bases from J, the junction kept 6 bases outside the gene matches. Here the CDR3 DNA reads TGCGCCAGCCTACTAGCGGGCACTAGCACAGATACGCAGTATTTT. Its translation is CASLLAGTSTDTQYF.

The chain couples TRBV19 to TRBJ1-2; 7 nucleotides line up with TRBD1. The V segment lost 3 bases and the J segment 8 bases; nucleotides outside the gene matches: 18. From germline, CDR1 is LNHDA and CDR2 SQIVND (reference sequence). This CDR3 has 17 residues. DNA of the CDR3: TGTGCCAGTAGTATCGGGCCGAGACAGGGTGAGTTGAGCGGCTACACCTTC. Amino acid sequence: CASSIGPRQGELSGYTF.

V gene TRBV27 combines with J gene TRBJ1-2; D remains ambiguous. Trimming took off 6 bases at V and 1 base at J, with 9 bases between the two ends. Looked up from germline, CDR1 is MNHEY and CDR2 is SMNVEV (reference sequence). This CDR3 contains 13 residues. DNA for the CDR3: TGTGCCAGCAGCCTCTACTTTAACTATGGCTACACCTTC. Encoded protein: CASSLYFNYGYTF.

V gene TRBV7-9 combines with J gene TRBJ1-1, with D possibly TRBD1 on 6 matching bases. V was cut by 5 bases and J by 5 bases, with 15 bases left in between. The CDR3 length is 14 residues. Per germline, CDR1 SEHNR and CDR2 FQNEAQ (reference sequence). In DNA, the CDR3 is TGTGCCAGCAGCCCTGGGGGGGCATGGACTGAAGCTTTCTTT. Protein product: CASSPGGAWTEAFF.

The genes are TRBV4-1 and TRBJ2-7; tentative D call: TRBD2 (5 bases). Germline V lookup: CDR1 MGHRA, CDR2 YSYEKL. V lost 0 bases and J lost 5, with 23 bases in between. The CDR3 contains 18 residues. In nucleotides, the CDR3 is TGCGCCAGCAGCCAAGATCCACGTGCGGCTAGCCAAACCCACGAGCAGTACTTC. Protein product: CASSQDPRAASQTHEQYF.

The chain carries TRBV11-3 and TRBJ2-7, with D tentatively TRBD2 (6 bases). There are 14 residues in the CDR3. Trimming removed 6 bases from V and 6 bases from J, with 18 bases in between. From germline, CDR1 is SGHNT and CDR2 YENEEA. The CDR3 loop is CASRTDVPRGEQYF. The CDR3, as DNA: TGTGCCAGCAGAACGGACGTACCGCGGGGCGAGCAGTACTTC. The whole variable domain, filled in from reference TRBV11-3 and TRBJ2-7, reads EAGVVQSPRYKIIEKKQPVAFWCNPISGHNTLYWYLQNLGQGPELLIRYENEEAVDDSQLPKDRFSAERLKGVDSTLKIQPAELGDSAVYLCASRTDVPRGEQYFGPGTRLTVT.

The DNA of the CDR3 is TGTGCCAGTAGTATAGTTCTCTTTGGGGGCGGTGGGACTGAAGCTTTCTTT. This translates into CASSIVLFGGGGTEAFF. The V call is TRBV19, the J call TRBJ1-1; D may be TRBD1 (6 bases). The CDR3 runs 17 residues. Deletions cut 1 base from V and 5 bases from J, with 20 bases between. From germline, CDR1 is LNHDA and CDR2 SQIVND (reference sequence).

This sequence joins TRBV5-1 and TRBJ1-5; TRBD1 agrees at 8 bases. Losses at the gene ends were 4 bases for V and 4 bases for J; bases not matched to a gene: 7. This CDR3 contains 15 residues. Germline V lookup: CDR1 SGHRS, CDR2 YFSETQ. This chain's CDR3 is CASSGGTGLNQPQHF. CDR3 nucleotide sequence: TGCGCCAGCAGCGGGGGGACAGGACTTAATCAGCCCCAGCATTTT.

The V call is TRBV7-6, the J call TRBJ1-5; D is ambiguous. Germline V gene lookup returns CDR1 SGHVS and CDR2 FNYEAQ. V shed 0 bases and J shed 7 bases, with 7 bases lying between them. The CDR3 covers 13 residues. The CDR3 loop is CASSLAESQPQHF. The DNA for the CDR3 is TGTGCCAGCAGCTTAGCGGAGTCGCAGCCCCAGCATTTT.

The J gene is TRBJ1-1, the V gene TRBV6-5; D might be TRBD1 (6 bases). The CDR3 has 14 residues. V lost 4 bases and J lost 1, with 10 bases in between. Germline V gene lookup returns CDR1 MNHEY and CDR2 SVGAGI. In DNA, the CDR3 is TGTGCCAGCAGTTCGTGGGGGCCGAACACTGAAGCTTTCTTT. Its translation: CASSSWGPNTEAFF.